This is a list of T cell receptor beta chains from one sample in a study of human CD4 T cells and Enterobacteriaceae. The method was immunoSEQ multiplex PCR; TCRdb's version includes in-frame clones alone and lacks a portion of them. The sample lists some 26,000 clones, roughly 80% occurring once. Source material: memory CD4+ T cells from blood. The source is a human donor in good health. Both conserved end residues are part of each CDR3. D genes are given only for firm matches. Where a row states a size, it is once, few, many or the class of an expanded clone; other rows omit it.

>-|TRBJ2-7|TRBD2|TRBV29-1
TGCAGCGTTGAACCGGGAAGCGGGAGGGGGTCCTACGAGCAGTACTTC
CSVEPGSGRGSYEQYF
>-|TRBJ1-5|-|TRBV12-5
TGTGCTAGTGGTACCTCGTCCCCCTTCAATCAGCCCCAGCATTTT
CASGTSSPFNQPQHF
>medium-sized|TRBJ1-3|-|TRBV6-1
TGTGCCAGCAGTGAAGTGACCCCAAGGTATTTT
CASSEVTPRYF
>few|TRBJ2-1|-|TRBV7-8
TGTGCCAGCAGCTTGGGGCGGGCAGGGTGGAACAATGAGCAGTTCTTC
CASSLGRAGWNNEQFF
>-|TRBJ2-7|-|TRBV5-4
TGTGCCAGCAGCTTGTATCAGGGAAGCGGCGAGCAGTACTTC
CASSLYQGSGEQYF
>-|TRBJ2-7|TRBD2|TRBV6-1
TGTGCCAGCAGTAGCTCTAGCGGGGGGGGTTACGAGCAGTACTTC
CASSSSSGGGYEQYF
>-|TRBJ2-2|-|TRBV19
TGTGCCAGTAACTCCGGGGGGCTAGCGGTCGCCGGGGAGCTGTTTTTT
CASNSGGLAVAGELFF
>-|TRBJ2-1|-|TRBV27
TGTGCCAGCAGTCCCCTGGCGGTCCCTTCCTACAATGAGCAGTTCTTC
CASSPLAVPSYNEQFF
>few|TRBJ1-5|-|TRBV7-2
TGTGCCAGCAGCTTATCCCCTAACAATCAGCCCCAGCATTTT
CASSLSPNNQPQHF
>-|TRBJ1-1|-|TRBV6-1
TGTGCCAGCAGTGAACACCTGAACACTGAAGCTTTCTTT
CASSEHLNTEAFF
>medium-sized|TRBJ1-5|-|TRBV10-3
TGTGCCACGCGCCTCGAGGGGGACGGCAATCAGCCCCAGCATTTT
CATRLEGDGNQPQHF
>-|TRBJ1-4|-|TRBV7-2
TGTGCCAGCAGCTTTGCGGGGGAAAAACTGTTTTTT
CASSFAGEKLFF
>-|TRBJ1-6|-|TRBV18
TGTGCCAGCTCACCCCCGATTGGCAATTCACCCCTCCACTTT
CASSPPIGNSPLHF
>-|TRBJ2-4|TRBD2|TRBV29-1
TGCAGCGTTGAAGTTCGGGGGGGTCTGAGCAAAAACATTCAGTACTTC
CSVEVRGGLSKNIQYF
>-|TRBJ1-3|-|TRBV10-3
TGTGCCATCAGAGCGGACAGCTCTGGAAACACCATATATTTT
CAIRADSSGNTIYF
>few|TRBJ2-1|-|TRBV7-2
TGTGCCAGCAGCCGTAGTGGGGTAGAGGCCTACAATGAGCAGTTCTTC
CASSRSGVEAYNEQFF
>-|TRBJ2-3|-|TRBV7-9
TGTGCCAGCACCCCGTTCGGCCCACATCCGCAGTATTTT
CASTPFGPHPQYF
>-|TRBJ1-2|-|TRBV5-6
TGTGCCAGCACCCCCGGGGGGAACTATGGCTACACCTTC
CASTPGGNYGYTF
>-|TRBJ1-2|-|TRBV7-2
TGTGCCAGCAGCCGAGGCCGAGGGTATGGCTACACCTTC
CASSRGRGYGYTF
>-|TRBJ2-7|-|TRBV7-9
TGTGCCAGCAGCTTAGCTCTCCGAAATGACGGCGAGCAGTACTTC
CASSLALRNDGEQYF
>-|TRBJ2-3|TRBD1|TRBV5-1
TGCGCCAGCAGCGACTCCGGGACAGTCGATACGCAGTATTTT
CASSDSGTVDTQYF
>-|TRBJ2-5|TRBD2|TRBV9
TGTGCCAGCAGCATACCTAGCGGGGGATCGGAGACCCAGTACTTC
CASSIPSGGSETQYF
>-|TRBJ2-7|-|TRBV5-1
TGCGCCAGCAGCCCGAGCCCTAGTTCCTACGAGCAGTACTTC
CASSPSPSSYEQYF
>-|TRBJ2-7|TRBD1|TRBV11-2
TGTGCCAGCAGCATATCCGGGACAGGGGGTAGGGGCGAGCAGTACTTC
CASSISGTGGRGEQYF
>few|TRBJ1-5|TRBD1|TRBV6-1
TGTGCCAGCAGTGACCCCGACAGGGACAGGGGGCCGGGGCAGCCCCAGCATTTT
CASSDPDRDRGPGQPQHF
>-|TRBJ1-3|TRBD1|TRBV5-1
TGCGCCAGCAGCTTGAACGGACAGGGTGCAGGAAACACCATATATTTT
CASSLNGQGAGNTIYF
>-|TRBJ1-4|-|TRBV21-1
TGTGCCAGCAGCCCTGATGGGGAAAAACTGTTTTTT
CASSPDGEKLFF
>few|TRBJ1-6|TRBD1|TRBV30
TGTGCCTGGAGGGACCCGGGACAGGGACGTTCACCCCTCCACTTT
CAWRDPGQGRSPLHF
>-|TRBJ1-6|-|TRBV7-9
TGTGCCAGCAGCCTCGGACAGAATAATTCACCCCTCCACTTT
CASSLGQNNSPLHF
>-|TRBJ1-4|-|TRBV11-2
TGTGCCAGCAGCTTAGCGGCAGCAACTAATGAAAAACTGTTTTTT
CASSLAAATNEKLFF
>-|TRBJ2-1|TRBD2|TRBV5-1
TGCGCCAGCAGCTTGGCCCTAGCGGGAGCCTCCTACAATGAGCAGTTCTTC
CASSLALAGASYNEQFF
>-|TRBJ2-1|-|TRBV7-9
TGTGCCAGCAGCCCGAAGAATGAGCAGTTCTTC
CASSPKNEQFF
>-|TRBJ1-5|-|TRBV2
TGTGCCAGCAGATTAGAAGCTCCTCAGCCCCAGCATTTT
CASRLEAPQPQHF
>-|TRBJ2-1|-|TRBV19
TGTGCCAGTAGTGCCCCCCTTGGGAGGAATGAGCAGTTCTTC
CASSAPLGRNEQFF
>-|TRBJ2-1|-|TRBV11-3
TGTGCCAGCAGCAAAAGGGCGGACAGTCGCAATGAGCAGTTCTTC
CASSKRADSRNEQFF
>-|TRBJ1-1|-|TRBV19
TGTGCCAGTAGTATTTCCGCGGGGACTGAAGCTTTCTTT
CASSISAGTEAFF
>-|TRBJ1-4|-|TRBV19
TGTGCCAGTAGTATGGTACCCAACTTCAGGGCAACTAATGAAAAACTGTTTTTT
CASSMVPNFRATNEKLFF
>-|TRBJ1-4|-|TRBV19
TGTGCCAGTACCATCCCAGGGGCAACTAATGAAAAACTGTTTTTT
CASTIPGATNEKLFF
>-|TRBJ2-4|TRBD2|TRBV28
TGTGCCAGCAGCTCCCCTTCTCTAGCGGGACTAGCCAAAAACATTCAGTACTTC
CASSSPSLAGLAKNIQYF
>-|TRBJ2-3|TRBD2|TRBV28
TGTGCCAGCAGTTTAGGGCTAGCGGGAGATACGCAGTATTTT
CASSLGLAGDTQYF
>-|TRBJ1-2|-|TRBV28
TGTGCCAGCAGGGATCCCAGGGGTGGTGGCTACACCTTC
CASRDPRGGGYTF
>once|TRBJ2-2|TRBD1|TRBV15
TGTGCCACCAGCAGAGATCCCACAGGGGCGAACACCGGGGAGCTGTTTTTT
CATSRDPTGANTGELFF
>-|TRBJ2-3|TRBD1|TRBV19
TGTGCCACTAACCGACAGGGAACAGATACGCAGTATTTT
CATNRQGTDTQYF